These 17 T cell receptor beta chains were all obtained from the same sample, sequenced in a study of a mutant IDH1 vaccine in newly diagnosed glioma. Repertoires were generated with immunoSEQ multiplex PCR, while TCRdb's copy carries only in-frame clones and drops some. The table lists approximately 50,000 clones, 83% of them singletons. The time point is: week 47, end of study. A single vaccine dose contained 300 ug of mutant IDH1 20-mer peptide, and topical imiquimod was used with it. Antigens of these TCRs are unknown. The sample in question was PBMCs, obtained from a glioma patient whose treatment included an IDH1 peptide vaccine. The receptors here all came from a woman aged 50 to 65 with glioma.

V and J are TRBV10-1 and TRBJ2-2; D is undetermined. This CDR3 contains 19 residues. From germline, CDR1 is WNHNN and CDR2 SYGVQD (reference sequence). Trimming cost V 0 bases and J 0 bases, with 17 bases left between them. CDR3 DNA: TGCGCCAGCAGTGAGTCGGAAAGGAGAACCGCTACGAACACCGGGGAGCTGTTTTTT. Amino acid sequence: CASSESERRTATNTGELFF.

The chain employs TRBV6-6 and TRBJ2-7; weak D call: TRBD2 (6 bases). Germline V lookup: CDR1 MNHNY, CDR2 SVGAGI (reference sequence). CDR3 length: 14 residues. The V end lost 6 bases, the J end lost 6 bases, and 18 bases lay between the germline ends. CDR3 DNA: TGTGCCAGCAGGACGCCGGGGGTAAGCGGCGAGCAGTACTTC. Translation gives CASRTPGVSGEQYF.

In its sample, this clone was seen once. The chain links TRBV7-2 to TRBJ1-2, with no clear D. The CDR3 is made up of 14 amino acids. The germline V gene has CDR1 SGHTA and CDR2 FQGNSA. The V and J ends lost 0 bases and 0 bases respectively, with 5 bases between them. The CDR3 spells CASSLAGSNYGYTF. CDR3 coding DNA: TGTGCCAGCAGCTTAGCGGGGTCTAACTATGGCTACACCTTC.

The rearrangement links TRBV5-1 to TRBJ1-2, with D uncertain. This CDR3 comprises 16 residues. From germline, CDR1 is SGHRS and CDR2 YFSETQ. Trimming took off 0 bases at V and 2 bases at J, with 14 bases between the two ends. CDR3 bases: TGCGCCAGCAGCTTGGGCCCGGTAGGCGTAAACTATGGCTACACCTTC. Protein: CASSLGPVGVNYGYTF.

V and J are TRBV10-3 and TRBJ1-1, with D maybe TRBD1 (6 bases). The CDR3 runs 14 residues. Trimming pared 6 bases from V and 5 bases from J, leaving 16 bases between. Germline V gene data show CDR1 as ENHRY and CDR2 as SYGVKD. CDR3 in amino acids: CAIRAQGGGTEAFF. The CDR3 DNA reads as TGTGCCATCAGGGCACAGGGTGGAGGGACTGAAGCTTTCTTT.

The rearrangement links TRBV4-2 to TRBJ1-5, with D possibly being TRBD1 (6 bases). The CDR3 consists of 15 residues. The V and J ends lost 1 base and 11 bases respectively, with 18 bases between them. CDR1 is LGHNA and CDR2 is YNFKEQ in the germline V gene. The CDR3 region is CASSQVDRGAGTQHF. CDR3 nucleotides: TGTGCCAGCAGCCAAGTAGACCGGGGGGCCGGTACCCAGCATTTT.

The rearrangement uses TRBV19 and TRBJ1-2, with 8 positions matching TRBD1. V was pared by 5 bases and J by 4 bases, with 6 bases of the junction left unmatched. Germline loops: CDR1 LNHDA, CDR2 SQIVND (reference sequence). This CDR3 has 14 residues. As DNA, the CDR3 is TGTGCCAGTAGTGCGACAGGGGCGCTCTATGGCTACACCTTC. The encoded protein is CASSATGALYGYTF.

The J gene is TRBJ2-5, the V gene TRBV2; 9 bases map to TRBD2. V trimming: 6 bases; J trimming: 4 bases; junction bases outside the gene matches: 6. Germline lookup yields CDR1 SNHLY and CDR2 FYNNEI. This CDR3 is 14 amino acids long. The CDR3 region has the DNA TGTGCCAGCAGAAGTAGCGGGGGTCGAGAGACCCAGTACTTC. Translation gives CASRSSGGRETQYF.

V is TRBV12-5 and J is TRBJ1-1; the D is unclear. This CDR3 has 15 residues. Trimming pared 1 base from V and 0 bases from J, leaving 9 bases between. Germline V gives CDR1 LGHNT, CDR2 FRNRAP. CDR3 nucleotides: TGTGCTAGTGGTTTGGGGTCGCTCTTGAACACTGAAGCTTTCTTT. Its translation is CASGLGSLLNTEAFF.

The V call is TRBV29-1, the J call TRBJ2-7; TRBD1 matches 11 bases. The CDR3 extends over 15 amino acids. Per the germline V gene, CDR1 is SQVTM and CDR2 is ANQGSEA. Trimming cost V 5 bases and J 1 base; bases outside gene matches: 7. The CDR3 DNA is TGCAGCGTTTATATACGGGACAGGGGGTCCTACGAGCAGTACTTC. This encodes CSVYIRDRGSYEQYF.

The chain carries TRBV11-2 and TRBJ1-4; 9 bases fit TRBD1. CDR1 and CDR2 (germline): SGHAT, FQNNGV. The CDR3 contains 14 residues. The trim removed 5 bases at V and 7 bases at J, leaving 5 bases unmatched. The CDR3 DNA is TGTGCCAGCAGCCGGGACAGGGTAGCTGAAAAACTGTTTTTT. This codes for CASSRDRVAEKLFF. Looking up the rest from reference TRBV11-2 and TRBJ1-4 gives the full variable domain: EAGVAQSPRYKIIEKRQSVAFWCNPISGHATLYWYQQILGQGPKLLIQFQNNGVVDDSQLPKDRFSAERLKGVDSTLKIQPAKLEDSAVYLCASSRDRVAEKLFFGSGTQLSVL.

The chain has TRBV6-1 and TRBJ1-4, with a weak D call TRBD1 (6 bases). V lost 1 base and J lost 10, with 10 bases in between. The CDR3 contains 13 residues. Germline V CDR1 and CDR2: MNHNS, SASEGT. In DNA form, the CDR3 reads TGTGCCAGCAGTGAAGTTGAAGGGGGAAAACTGTTTTTT. This codes for CASSEVEGGKLFF.

The chain has TRBV5-1 and TRBJ2-5; 13 nucleotides line up with TRBD2. The V segment lost 0 bases and the J segment 3 bases; nucleotides outside the gene matches: 2. Germline values: CDR1 SGHRS, CDR2 YFSETQ. This CDR3 region has 16 residues. CDR3: CASSLAGTSGEETQYF. The CDR3 nucleotides read TGCGCCAGCAGCTTGGCCGGGACTAGCGGGGAAGAGACCCAGTACTTC.

The CDR3 spells CASGIQGVNYGYTF. For the CDR3, the DNA is TGTGCCAGCGGAATACAGGGGGTAAACTATGGCTACACCTTC. The V gene is TRBV27, the J gene TRBJ1-2; TRBD1 aligns across 8 bases. The CDR3 loop spans 14 amino acids. The J segment lost 2 bases and the V segment lost 8 bases, leaving 7 bases of the junction unmatched. Germline assignment: CDR1 MNHEY and CDR2 SMNVEV (reference sequence).

The chain couples TRBV4-1 to TRBJ1-2; TRBD1 matches 11 bases. This CDR3 region has 16 residues. J lost 5 bases, V lost 2 bases, and 7 bases had no gene match. Germline V gene sequence: CDR1 MGHRA, CDR2 YSYEKL. CDR3 loop: CASSQSWTGGYYGYTF. The CDR3, as DNA: TGCGCCAGCAGCCAATCTTGGACAGGGGGCTATTATGGCTACACCTTC.

This clone came up a few times. The DNA for the CDR3 is TGTGCCAGTCTCGGGGGACATACGCAGTATTTT. Translating gives CASLGGHTQYF. The V call is TRBV19, the J call TRBJ2-3, with D possibly TRBD2 on 6 matching bases. Trimming left V 8 bases short and J 7 bases short, with 10 bases between. The CDR3 loop spans 11 amino acids. Germline V gives CDR1 LNHDA, CDR2 SQIVND (reference sequence). Filled out from reference TRBV19 and TRBJ2-3, the complete variable domain reads DGGITQSPKYLFRKEGQNVTLSCEQNLNHDAMYWYRQDPGQGLRLIYYSQIVNDFQKGDIAEGYSVSREKKESFPLTVTSAQKNPTAFYLCASLGGHTQYFGPGTRLTVL.

This chain joins TRBV7-7 and TRBJ2-3; a possible D gene is TRBD2 (6 bases). This CDR3 is built from 15 residues. Trimming took 3 bases from V and 3 from J, leaving 13 bases between them. CDR1 and CDR2 from the germline V gene are SSHAT and FNYEAQ (reference sequence). The DNA of the CDR3 is TGTGCCAGCAGCTTTAGATGGCGGGGTACAGATACGCAGTATTTT. This gives the protein CASSFRWRGTDTQYF. The variable domain in full, completed from reference TRBV7-7 and TRBJ2-3, reads GAGVSQSPRYKVTKRGQDVTLRCDPISSHATLYWYQQALGQGPEFLTYFNYEAQPDKSGLPSDRFSAERPEGSISTLTIQRTEQRDSAMYRCASSFRWRGTDTQYFGPGTRLTVL.